The clone carrying this T cell receptor beta chain was counted between two and nine times. Its antigen is not identified. The CDR3 consists of 18 residues. Trimming removed 0 bases at V and 2 bases at J, with 18 bases between. CDR1 is MNHEY, CDR2 SVGAGI, per germline. The authors prepared the TCRbeta library with unique molecular identifiers. TCRdb redid the calling of the PCR reads with MiXCR, one entry per CDR3 protein. The table records around 600,000 distinct CDR3 sequences, 23% of them present only once. These data come from a study of T-cell reconstitution after alpha-beta-depleted transplantation in children. Study results and limitations: Some patients' high day-60 TCRbeta diversity was attributed to recipient cells surviving conditioning. Several hundred rapidly expanded clones from non-depleted graft cells reportedly supplied alpha-beta T cells about two months post-transplant. T-cell counts and diversity at one year following transplant were attributed mainly to newly produced T cells.

The specimen comprised PBMCs, mostly from graft donor cells, sampled 360 days after TCRalphabeta/CD19-depleted stem cell transplant. This sequence originates from a boy in the first two years of life who had a stem cell transplant for acute myeloid leukemia, so the T cells may come from the graft donor. The J gene is TRBJ2-3, the V gene TRBV6-5; D uncertain. CDR3: CASSYSKLGPSLTDTQYF. CDR3 DNA sequence: TGTGCCAGCAGTTACTCGAAATTGGGCCCTTCCCTCACAGATACGCAGTATTTT.